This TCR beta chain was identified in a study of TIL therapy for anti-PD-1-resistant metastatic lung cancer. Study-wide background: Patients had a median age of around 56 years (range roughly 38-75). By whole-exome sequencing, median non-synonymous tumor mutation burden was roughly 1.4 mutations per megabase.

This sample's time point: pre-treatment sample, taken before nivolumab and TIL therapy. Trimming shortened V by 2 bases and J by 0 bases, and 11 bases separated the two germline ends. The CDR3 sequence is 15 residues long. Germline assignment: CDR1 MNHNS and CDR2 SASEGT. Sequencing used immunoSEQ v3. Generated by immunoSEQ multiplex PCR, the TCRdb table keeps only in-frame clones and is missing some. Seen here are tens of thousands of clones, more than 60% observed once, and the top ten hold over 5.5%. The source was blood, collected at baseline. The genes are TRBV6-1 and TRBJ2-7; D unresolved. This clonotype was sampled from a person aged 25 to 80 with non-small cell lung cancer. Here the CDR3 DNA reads TGTGCCAGCAGTGAACCCCCGGCCAGCTCCTACGAGCAGTACTTC. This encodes CASSEPPASSYEQYF.